This T cell receptor beta chain was sequenced in a study of Ad26.COV2.S vaccination and SARS-CoV-2 variants. Across the whole study: Donor participated within the Ad26.COV2.S arm of the COV1001 trial.

Measured with immunoSEQ multiplex PCR; TCRdb has only the in-frame clones, and not every one. The table lists fewer than 400,000 clones, about 89% of them singletons. Treatment meaning: around 19 received Ad26.COV2.S at low or high dose, single or two shots; 5 received placebo; per-sample allocation not given. Specimens were obtained on day 63 following the first vaccine or placebo injection. Vaccination used an Ad26 vector expressing Wuhan-strain SARS-CoV-2 spike. V lost 3 bases to trimming and J lost 0 bases; unmatched junction nucleotides: 5. The CDR3 contains 15 residues. Per the germline V gene, CDR1 is GTSNPN and CDR2 is SVGIG (reference sequence).

The gene calls are TRBV30 and TRBJ2-3; 8 bases are a match to TRBD2. Sequenced material: peripheral blood, taken in a trial of Ad26.COV2.S vaccine versus placebo. This TCR derives from a person between 18 and 60 years old who received the Ad26.COV2.S COVID-19 vaccine or a placebo. The CDR3: CAWSELADSTDTQYF. The CDR3 DNA follows: TGTGCCTGGAGCGAACTAGCGGACAGCACAGATACGCAGTATTTT.